This entry lists 15 T cell receptor beta chains sequenced from one sample in a study of blood T cell repertoires in COVID-19. TCRdb's table, derived via immunoSEQ multiplex PCR, lists solely in-frame clones and lacks some. The table lists approximately 360,000 clones, roughly 86% of them singletons, with roughly 2% in the top ten. Sequencing was done on a sample of PBMCs or T cells enriched from blood (not recorded which). The receptors originated from a man in his forties or fifties in a cohort exposed to, infected with or recovered from COVID-19 (not recorded which).

The V and J genes are TRBV6-5 and TRBJ1-5; maybe TRBD1 (5 bases). Trimming removed 6 bases at V and 4 bases at J, with 16 bases between. This CDR3 region has 15 residues. The germline V gene has CDR1 MNHEY and CDR2 SVGAGI. CDR3 sequence (DNA): TGTGCCAGCAGCACAGTTTTTAAGGGGAATCAGCCCCAGCATTTT. Its translation is CASSTVFKGNQPQHF.

Comments on this clone: At one of its ends the junction is not consistent with the germline gene, which may arise from a read error. The chain couples TRBV6-1 to TRBJ1-3; TRBD1 might be the D (5 bases). From germline, CDR1 is MNHNS and CDR2 SASEGT. The CDR3 extends over 16 amino acids. The CDR3 reads CASTEQATRGGNTIYF. The CDR3 region has the DNA TGTGCCAGCACTGAACAGGCGACGCGGGGAGGAAACACCATATATTTT.

The chain carries TRBV28 and TRBJ1-2; a possible D gene is TRBD1 (6 bases). Looked up from germline, CDR1 is MDHEN and CDR2 is SYDVKM. This CDR3 region has 15 residues. V lost 5 bases to trimming and J lost 0 bases, with 13 bases between them. CDR3 bases: TGTGCCAGCAGTCCACCGGACAGAGCTAACTATGGCTACACCTTC. Its protein is CASSPPDRANYGYTF.

The V and J genes are TRBV7-6 and TRBJ2-3, with 7 bases that match TRBD1. V shed 5 bases, J shed 5 bases, and the junction held 4 bases outside the gene matches. This CDR3 is 13 amino acids long. In germline, CDR1 is SGHVS, CDR2 FNYEAQ. CDR3 amino acids: CASSTGVGDTQYF. Here the CDR3 DNA reads TGTGCCAGCAGCACAGGGGTTGGAGATACGCAGTATTTT. Complete variable domain (other parts from reference TRBV7-6 and TRBJ2-3): GAGVSQSPRYKVTKRGQDVALRCDPISGHVSLYWYRQALGQGPEFLTYFNYEAQQDKSGLPNDRFSAERPEGSISTLTIQRTEQRDSAMYRCASSTGVGDTQYFGPGTRLTVL.

This sequence joins TRBV6-5 and TRBJ1-5; no definite D call. V lost 6 bases, J lost 0 bases, and 12 bases lay in between. Germline loops: CDR1 MNHEY, CDR2 SVGAGI. The CDR3 length is 15 residues. The CDR3 DNA sequence: TGTGCCAGCAGCATCGATAGAGCTAGCAATCAGCCCCAGCATTTT. It translates to CASSIDRASNQPQHF.

The chain employs TRBV19 and TRBJ1-6; TRBD1 aligns across 8 bases. With V trimmed by 7 bases and J by 7 bases, 9 bases remained unmatched. Germline V gene lookup returns CDR1 LNHDA and CDR2 SQIVND (reference sequence). The CDR3 covers 15 residues. As DNA, the CDR3 is TGTGCCAGTATCGCCGGGACAGGAATCAATTCACCCCTCCACTTT. This gives the protein CASIAGTGINSPLHF.

The genes are TRBV19 and TRBJ1-2, with 10 bases that match TRBD1. CDR3 length: 14 residues. V was clipped by 3 bases and J by 7 bases; unmatched bases: 5. CDR1 and CDR2 (germline): LNHDA, SQIVND (reference sequence). CDR3: CASSIRDRGFGYTF. For the CDR3, the DNA is TGTGCCAGTAGTATCCGGGACAGGGGTTTTGGCTACACCTTC.

This clone was observed once. This rearrangement joins TRBV6-5 to TRBJ2-1, with D maybe TRBD1 (6 bases). Per germline, CDR1 MNHEY and CDR2 SVGAGI. This CDR3 contains 14 residues. The germline V and J ends were trimmed by 6 bases and 4 bases, with 13 bases remaining between them. The CDR3 region has the DNA TGTGCCAGCAGACCCACCGGGACATACAATGAGCAGTTCTTC. It encodes CASRPTGTYNEQFF.

V gene TRBV4-1 combines with J gene TRBJ2-1; D is possibly TRBD1 (5 bases). In germline, CDR1 is MGHRA, CDR2 YSYEKL. V was cut by 1 base and J by 8 bases, with 15 bases left in between. The CDR3 is 15 amino acids. Written as DNA, the CDR3 is TGCGCCAGCAGCCAAGGGCAGGGTCATGGCGATGAGCAGTTCTTC. Translated, it gives CASSQGQGHGDEQFF.

DNA for the CDR3: TGTGCCACCAGTGATTTGCATGAGCGGGAGTATACCTACAATGAGCAGTTCTTC. Protein sequence: CATSDLHEREYTYNEQFF. The chain combines TRBV24-1 with TRBJ2-1; 8 bases align to TRBD2. The length of the CDR3 is 18 residues. V shed 0 bases and J 2 bases; nucleotides not matched to a gene: 8. The germline V gene encodes CDR1 KGHDR and CDR2 SFDVKD.

This chain joins TRBV5-6 and TRBJ2-3, with TRBD1 identical over 10 bases. The V gene end was trimmed by 4 bases and the J gene end by 0 bases; junction bases not matched to a gene: 5. The CDR3 runs 16 residues. Germline V lookup: CDR1 SGHDT, CDR2 YYEEEE. The CDR3 coding sequence is TGTGCCAGCAGCCGCGCGGGACAGGGGAGCACAGATACGCAGTATTTT. Translation: CASSRAGQGSTDTQYF.

The table lists this clone with a few counts. The sample carries other DNA sequences with the same CDR3. The chain couples TRBV19 to TRBJ1-1; TRBD1 matches at 8 bases. The CDR3 has 13 amino acids. The trim removed 6 bases at V and 1 base at J, leaving 1 base unmatched. CDR1 and CDR2 from the germline V gene are LNHDA and SQIVND (reference sequence). DNA for the CDR3: TGTGCCAGTAGAGGACAGGGGAACACTGAAGCTTTCTTT. This codes for CASRGQGNTEAFF.

The rearrangement joins TRBV29-1 to TRBJ2-3, with 8 bases that match TRBD2. The ends lost 4 bases at V and 4 bases at J; junction bases unmatched: 13. This CDR3 region has 16 residues. Germline V gene sequence: CDR1 SQVTM, CDR2 ANQGSEA. The DNA of the CDR3 is TGCAGCGTTGTCCTGAGGGGTGCACTAGCGGCAGATACGCAGTATTTT. Protein product: CSVVLRGALAADTQYF.

This clone was observed a handful of times. This chain connects TRBV19 to TRBJ2-3; 10 nucleotides agree with TRBD2. V was clipped by 9 bases and J by 1 base; unmatched bases: 1. The CDR3 has 13 residues. Germline assignment: CDR1 LNHDA and CDR2 SQIVND (reference sequence). The CDR3 reads CASLAGGTDTQYF. CDR3 coding DNA: TGTGCCAGCCTAGCGGGAGGCACAGATACGCAGTATTTT.

This chain uses TRBV6-6 with TRBJ1-5; 8 nucleotides align to TRBD1. Trimming at V came to 5 bases and at J to 10 bases, leaving 13 bases not matched to a gene. The germline V gene has CDR1 MNHNY and CDR2 SVGAGI (reference sequence). This CDR3 has 15 residues. For the CDR3, the DNA is TGTGCCAGCAGTAACCACAGGGGGGGAGAATATCCCCAGCATTTT. Its translation: CASSNHRGGEYPQHF.